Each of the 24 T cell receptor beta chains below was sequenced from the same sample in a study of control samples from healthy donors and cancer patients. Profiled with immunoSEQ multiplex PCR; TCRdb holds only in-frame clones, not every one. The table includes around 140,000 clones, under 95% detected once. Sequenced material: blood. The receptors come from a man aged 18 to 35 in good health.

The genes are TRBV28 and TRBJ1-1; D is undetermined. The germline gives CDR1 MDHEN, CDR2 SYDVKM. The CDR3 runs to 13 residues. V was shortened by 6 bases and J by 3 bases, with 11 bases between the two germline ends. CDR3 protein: CASSHVWHTEAFF. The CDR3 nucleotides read TGTGCCAGCAGCCACGTTTGGCACACTGAAGCTTTCTTT.

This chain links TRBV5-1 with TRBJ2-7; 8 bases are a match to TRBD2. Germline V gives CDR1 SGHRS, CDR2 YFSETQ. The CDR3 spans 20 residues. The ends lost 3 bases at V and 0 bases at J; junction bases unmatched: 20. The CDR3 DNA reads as TGCGCCAGCAGCTCCGGGGGGGGACCGCTCATCCCAGACCACTCCTACGAGCAGTACTTC. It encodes CASSSGGGPLIPDHSYEQYF.

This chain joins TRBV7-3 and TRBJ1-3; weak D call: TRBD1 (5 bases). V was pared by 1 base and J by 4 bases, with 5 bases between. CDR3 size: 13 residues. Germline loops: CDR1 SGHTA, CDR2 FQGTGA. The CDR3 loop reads CASSLNRGNTIYF. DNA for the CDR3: TGTGCCAGCAGCTTAAACAGGGGAAACACCATATATTTT.

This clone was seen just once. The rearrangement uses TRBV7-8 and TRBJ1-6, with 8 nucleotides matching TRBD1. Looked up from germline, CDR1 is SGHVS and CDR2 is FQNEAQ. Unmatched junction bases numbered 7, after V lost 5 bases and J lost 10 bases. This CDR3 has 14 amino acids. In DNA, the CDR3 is TGTGCCAGCAGCCCCGGACAGGGAAGATCACCCCTCCACTTT. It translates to CASSPGQGRSPLHF.

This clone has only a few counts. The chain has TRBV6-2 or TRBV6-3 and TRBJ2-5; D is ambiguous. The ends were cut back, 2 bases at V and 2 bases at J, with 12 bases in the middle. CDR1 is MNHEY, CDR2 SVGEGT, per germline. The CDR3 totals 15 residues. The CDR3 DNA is TGTGCCAGCAGTTACCTAAGGTCACCACAAGAGACCCAGTACTTC. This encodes CASSYLRSPQETQYF.

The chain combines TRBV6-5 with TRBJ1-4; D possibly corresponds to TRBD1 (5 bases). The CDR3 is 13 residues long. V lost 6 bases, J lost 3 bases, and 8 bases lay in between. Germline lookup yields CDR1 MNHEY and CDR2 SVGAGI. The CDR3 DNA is TGTGCCAGCAGGGGGACCCCTAATGAAAAACTGTTTTTT. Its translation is CASRGTPNEKLFF.

CDR3 in DNA: TGTGCCTGGAGCGACTGGGGGGCGGACACTGAAGCTTTCTTT. Translation: CAWSDWGADTEAFF. The V and J genes are TRBV30 and TRBJ1-1; TRBD1 might be the D (6 bases). Germline CDR1 GTSNPN, CDR2 SVGIG (reference sequence). The V gene lost 3 bases and the J gene lost 3 bases, with 14 bases spanning the gap. The CDR3 consists of 14 residues. Combining the CDR3 with reference TRBV30 and TRBJ1-1 gives the whole variable domain SQTIHQWPATLVQPVGSPLSLECTVEGTSNPNLYWYRQAAGRGLQLLFYSVGIGQISSEVPQNLSASRPQDRQFILSSKKLLLSDSGFYLCAWSDWGADTEAFFGQGTRLTVV.

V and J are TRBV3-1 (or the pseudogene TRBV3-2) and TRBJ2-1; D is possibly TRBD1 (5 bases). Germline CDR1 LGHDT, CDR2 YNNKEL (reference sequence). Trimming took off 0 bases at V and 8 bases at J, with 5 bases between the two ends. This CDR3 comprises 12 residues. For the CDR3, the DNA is TGTGCCAGCAGCCAAGAAGGGGATGAGCAGTTCTTC. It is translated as CASSQEGDEQFF.

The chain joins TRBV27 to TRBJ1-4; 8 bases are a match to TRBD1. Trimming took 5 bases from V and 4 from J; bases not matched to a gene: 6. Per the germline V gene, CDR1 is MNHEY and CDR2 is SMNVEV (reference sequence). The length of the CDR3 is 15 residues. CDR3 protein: CASSPAGGDNEKLFF. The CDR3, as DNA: TGTGCCAGCAGTCCGGCAGGGGGCGATAATGAAAAACTGTTTTTT.

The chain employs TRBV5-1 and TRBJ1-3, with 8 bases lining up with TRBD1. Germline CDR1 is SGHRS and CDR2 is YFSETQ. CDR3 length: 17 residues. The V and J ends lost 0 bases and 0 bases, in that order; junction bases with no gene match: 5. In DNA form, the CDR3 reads TGCGCCAGCAGCTTGGCCGACAGGGGCAACTCTGGAAACACCATATATTTT. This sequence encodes CASSLADRGNSGNTIYF.

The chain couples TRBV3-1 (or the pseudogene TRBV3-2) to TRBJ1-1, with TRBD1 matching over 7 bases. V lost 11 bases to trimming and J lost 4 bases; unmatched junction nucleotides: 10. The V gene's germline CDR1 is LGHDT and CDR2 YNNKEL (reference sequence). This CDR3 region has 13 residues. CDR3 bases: TGTGCCGTTAGAGGACAGGCGGTCACTGAAGCTTTCTTT. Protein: CAVRGQAVTEAFF.

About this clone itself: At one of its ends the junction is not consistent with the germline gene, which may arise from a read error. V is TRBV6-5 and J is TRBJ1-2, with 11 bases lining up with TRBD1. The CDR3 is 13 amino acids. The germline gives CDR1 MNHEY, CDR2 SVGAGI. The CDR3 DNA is TGTGCCAGCGGGGGACAGGGGGTTAATGGCTGCACCTTC. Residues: CASGGQGVNGCTF.

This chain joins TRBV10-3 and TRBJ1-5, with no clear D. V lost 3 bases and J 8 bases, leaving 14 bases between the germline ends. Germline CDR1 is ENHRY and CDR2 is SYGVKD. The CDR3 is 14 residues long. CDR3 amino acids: CAISDPKHGKPQHF. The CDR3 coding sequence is TGTGCCATCAGTGACCCGAAACACGGGAAGCCCCAGCATTTT.

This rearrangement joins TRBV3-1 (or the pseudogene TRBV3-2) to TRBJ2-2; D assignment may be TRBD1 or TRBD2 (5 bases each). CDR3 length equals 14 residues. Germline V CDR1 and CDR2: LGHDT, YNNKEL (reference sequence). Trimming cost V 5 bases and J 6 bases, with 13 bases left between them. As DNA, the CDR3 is TGTGCCAGCAGCTATTCTCGGGGCTCCGGGGAGCTGTTTTTT. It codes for CASSYSRGSGELFF.

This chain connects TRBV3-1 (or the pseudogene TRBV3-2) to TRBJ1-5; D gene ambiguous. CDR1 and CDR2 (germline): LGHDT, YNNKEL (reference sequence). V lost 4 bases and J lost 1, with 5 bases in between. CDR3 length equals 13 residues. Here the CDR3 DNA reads TGTGCCAGCAGCCCGGGGAGCAATCAGCCCCAGCATTTT. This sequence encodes CASSPGSNQPQHF.

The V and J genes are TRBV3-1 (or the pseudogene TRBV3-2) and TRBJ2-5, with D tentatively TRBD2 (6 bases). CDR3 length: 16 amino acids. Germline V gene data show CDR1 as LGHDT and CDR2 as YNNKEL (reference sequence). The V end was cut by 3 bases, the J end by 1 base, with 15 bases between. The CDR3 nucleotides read TGTGCCAGCAGCCAGGTGGAGGAGGGACCCCAAGAGACCCAGTACTTC. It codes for CASSQVEEGPQETQYF.

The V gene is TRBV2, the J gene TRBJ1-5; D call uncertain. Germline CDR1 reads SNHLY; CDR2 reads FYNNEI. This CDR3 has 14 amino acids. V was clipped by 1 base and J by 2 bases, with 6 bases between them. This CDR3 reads CASSEGQGNQPQHF. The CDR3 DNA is TGTGCCAGCAGTGAAGGGCAGGGCAATCAGCCCCAGCATTTT.

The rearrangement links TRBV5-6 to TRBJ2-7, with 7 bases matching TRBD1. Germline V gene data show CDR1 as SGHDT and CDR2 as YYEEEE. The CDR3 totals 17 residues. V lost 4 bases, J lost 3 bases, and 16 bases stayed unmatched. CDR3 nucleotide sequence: TGTGCCAGCAGCCCAAGTCCCAACAGGGGCGAGGACTACGAGCAGTACTTC. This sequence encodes CASSPSPNRGEDYEQYF.

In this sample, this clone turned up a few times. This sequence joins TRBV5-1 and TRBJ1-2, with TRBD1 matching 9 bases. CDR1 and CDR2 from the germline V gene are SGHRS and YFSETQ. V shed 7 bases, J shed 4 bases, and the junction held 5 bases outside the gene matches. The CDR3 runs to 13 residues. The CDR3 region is CASEGQGSYGYTF. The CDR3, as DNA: TGCGCCAGCGAGGGACAGGGATCCTATGGCTACACCTTC.

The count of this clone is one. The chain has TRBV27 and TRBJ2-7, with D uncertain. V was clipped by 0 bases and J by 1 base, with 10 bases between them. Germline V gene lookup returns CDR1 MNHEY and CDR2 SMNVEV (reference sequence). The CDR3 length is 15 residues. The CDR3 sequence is CASSLSVEHSYEQYF. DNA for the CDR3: TGTGCCAGCAGTTTATCTGTTGAACATTCCTACGAGCAGTACTTC.

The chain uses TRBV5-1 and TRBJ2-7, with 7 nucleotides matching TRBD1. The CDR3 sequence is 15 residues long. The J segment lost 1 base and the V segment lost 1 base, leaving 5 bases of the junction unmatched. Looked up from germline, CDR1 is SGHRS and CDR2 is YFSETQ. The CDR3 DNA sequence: TGCGCCAGCAGCTTGTACGGGACAGCTTCCTACGAGCAGTACTTC. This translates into CASSLYGTASYEQYF.

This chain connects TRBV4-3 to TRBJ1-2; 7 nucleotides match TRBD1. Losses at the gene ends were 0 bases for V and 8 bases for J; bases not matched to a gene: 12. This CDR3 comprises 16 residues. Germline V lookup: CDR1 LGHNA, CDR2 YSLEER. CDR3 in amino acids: CASSQDWTAKQGGYTF. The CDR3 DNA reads TGCGCCAGCAGCCAAGATTGGACCGCCAAACAGGGGGGCTACACCTTC.

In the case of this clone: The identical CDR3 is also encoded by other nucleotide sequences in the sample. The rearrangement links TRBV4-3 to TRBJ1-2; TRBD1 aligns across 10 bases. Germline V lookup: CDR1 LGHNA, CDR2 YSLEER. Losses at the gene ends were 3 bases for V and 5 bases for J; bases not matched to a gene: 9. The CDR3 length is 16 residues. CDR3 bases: TGCGCCAGCAGCCACGGGACAGGGGAGGTTGGGTATGGCTACACCTTC. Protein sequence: CASSHGTGEVGYGYTF.

CDR3 amino acids: CASAPGYTYEQYF. The CDR3 DNA is TGTGCCAGCGCGCCAGGGTATACCTACGAGCAGTACTTC. This chain connects TRBV7-9 to TRBJ2-7; the D gene is possibly TRBD1 (5 bases). V was pared by 8 bases and J by 2 bases, with 13 bases between. This CDR3 spans 13 amino acids. The germline CDR1 and CDR2 sequences are SEHNR and FQNEAQ (reference sequence).